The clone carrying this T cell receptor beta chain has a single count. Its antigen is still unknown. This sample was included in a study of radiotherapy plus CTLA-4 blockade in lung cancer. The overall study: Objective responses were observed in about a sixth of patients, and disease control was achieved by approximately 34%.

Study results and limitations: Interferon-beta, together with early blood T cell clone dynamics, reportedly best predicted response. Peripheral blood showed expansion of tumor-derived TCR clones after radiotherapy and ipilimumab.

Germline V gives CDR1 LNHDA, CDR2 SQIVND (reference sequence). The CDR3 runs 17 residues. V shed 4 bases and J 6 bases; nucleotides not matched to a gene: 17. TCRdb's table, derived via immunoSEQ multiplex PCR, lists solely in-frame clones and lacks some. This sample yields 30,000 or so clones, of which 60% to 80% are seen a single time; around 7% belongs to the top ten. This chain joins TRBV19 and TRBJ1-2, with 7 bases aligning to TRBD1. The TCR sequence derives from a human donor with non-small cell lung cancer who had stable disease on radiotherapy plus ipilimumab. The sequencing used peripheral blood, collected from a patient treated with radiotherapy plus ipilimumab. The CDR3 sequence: CASSTGTALTGDHGYTF. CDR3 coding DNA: TGTGCCAGTAGTACCGGGACAGCACTGACCGGAGATCATGGCTACACCTTC.